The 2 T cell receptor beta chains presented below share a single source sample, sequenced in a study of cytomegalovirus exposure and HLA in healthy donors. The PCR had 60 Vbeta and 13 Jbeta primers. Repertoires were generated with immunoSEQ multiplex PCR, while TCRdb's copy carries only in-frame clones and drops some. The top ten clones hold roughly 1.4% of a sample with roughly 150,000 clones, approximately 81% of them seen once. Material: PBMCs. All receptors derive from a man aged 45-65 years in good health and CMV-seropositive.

This CDR3 reads CASSEWEGGLDTQYF. CDR3 nucleotide sequence: TGTGCCAGCAGTGAATGGGAGGGTGGCCTAGATACGCAGTATTTT. The rearrangement links TRBV25-1 to TRBJ2-3, with 7 bases that match TRBD2. Germline CDR1 and CDR2: MGHDK and SYGVNS. The CDR3 runs 15 residues. J was trimmed by 5 bases and V by 1 base; bases with no gene match: 6.

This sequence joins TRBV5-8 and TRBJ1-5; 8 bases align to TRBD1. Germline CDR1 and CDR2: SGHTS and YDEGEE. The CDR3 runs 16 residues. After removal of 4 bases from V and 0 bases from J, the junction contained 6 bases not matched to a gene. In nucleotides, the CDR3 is TGTGCCAGCAGCCCCCGGACAGGGCTTAGCAATCAGCCCCAGCATTTT. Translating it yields CASSPRTGLSNQPQHF.